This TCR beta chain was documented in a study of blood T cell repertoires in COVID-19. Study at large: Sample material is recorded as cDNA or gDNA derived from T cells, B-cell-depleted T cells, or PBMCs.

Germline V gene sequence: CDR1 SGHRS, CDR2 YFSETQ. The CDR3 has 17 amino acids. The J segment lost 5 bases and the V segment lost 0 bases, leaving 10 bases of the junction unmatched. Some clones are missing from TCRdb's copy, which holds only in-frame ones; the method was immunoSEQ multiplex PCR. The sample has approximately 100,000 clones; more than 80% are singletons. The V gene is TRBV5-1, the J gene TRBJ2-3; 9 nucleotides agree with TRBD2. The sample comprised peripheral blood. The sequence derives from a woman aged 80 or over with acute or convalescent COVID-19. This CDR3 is CASSLVVAGGLEDTQYF. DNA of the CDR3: TGCGCCAGCAGCTTGGTGGTTGCGGGGGGGCTTGAAGATACGCAGTATTTT. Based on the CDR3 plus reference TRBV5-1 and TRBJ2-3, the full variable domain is KAGVTQTPRYLIKTRGQQVTLSCSPISGHRSVSWYQQTPGQGLQFLFEYFSETQRNKGNFPGRFSGRQFSNSRSEMNVSTLELGDSALYLCASSLVVAGGLEDTQYFGPGTRLTVL.